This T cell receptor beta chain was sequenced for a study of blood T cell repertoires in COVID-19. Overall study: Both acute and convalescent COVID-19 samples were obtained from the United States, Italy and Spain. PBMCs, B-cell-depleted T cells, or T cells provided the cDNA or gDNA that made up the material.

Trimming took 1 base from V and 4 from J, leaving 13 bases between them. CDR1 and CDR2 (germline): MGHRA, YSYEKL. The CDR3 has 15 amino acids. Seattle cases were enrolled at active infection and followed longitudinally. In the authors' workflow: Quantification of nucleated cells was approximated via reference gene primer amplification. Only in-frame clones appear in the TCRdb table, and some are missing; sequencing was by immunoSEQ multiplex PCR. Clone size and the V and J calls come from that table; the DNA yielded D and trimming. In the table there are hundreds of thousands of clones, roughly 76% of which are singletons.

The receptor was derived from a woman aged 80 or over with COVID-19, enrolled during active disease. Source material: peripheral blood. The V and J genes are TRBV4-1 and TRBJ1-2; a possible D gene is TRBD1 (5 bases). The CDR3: CASSQGGRVSYGYTF. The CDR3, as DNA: TGCGCCAGCAGCCAAGGAGGCAGGGTCTCCTATGGCTACACCTTC.